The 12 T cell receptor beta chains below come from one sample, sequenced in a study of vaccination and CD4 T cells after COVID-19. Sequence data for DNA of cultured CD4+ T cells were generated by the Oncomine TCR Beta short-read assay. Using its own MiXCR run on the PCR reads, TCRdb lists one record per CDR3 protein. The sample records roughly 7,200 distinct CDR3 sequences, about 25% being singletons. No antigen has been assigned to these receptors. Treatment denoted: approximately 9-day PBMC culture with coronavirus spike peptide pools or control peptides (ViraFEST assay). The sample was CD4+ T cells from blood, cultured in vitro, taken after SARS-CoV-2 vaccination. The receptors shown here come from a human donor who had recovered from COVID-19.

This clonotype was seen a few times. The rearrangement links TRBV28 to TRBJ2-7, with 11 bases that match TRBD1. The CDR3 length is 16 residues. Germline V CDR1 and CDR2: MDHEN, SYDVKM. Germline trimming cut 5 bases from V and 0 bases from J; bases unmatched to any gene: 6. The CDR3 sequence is CASSPWTGGASYEQYF. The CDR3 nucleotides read TGTGCCAGCAGTCCCTGGACAGGGGGCGCCTCCTACGAGCAGTACTTC.

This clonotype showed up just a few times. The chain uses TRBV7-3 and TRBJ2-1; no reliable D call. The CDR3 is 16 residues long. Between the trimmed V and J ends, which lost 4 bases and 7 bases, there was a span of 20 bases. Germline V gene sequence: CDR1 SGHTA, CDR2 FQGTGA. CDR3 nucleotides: TGTGCCAGCAGCTCGAACTCACCGGTCCTGGGAAATGAGCAGTTCTTC. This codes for CASSSNSPVLGNEQFF. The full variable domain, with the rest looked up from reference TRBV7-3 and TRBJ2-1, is GAGVSQTPSNKVTEKGKYVELRCDPISGHTALYWYRQSLGQGPEFLIYFQGTGAADDSGLPNDRFFAVRPEGSVSTLKIQRTERGDSAVYLCASSSNSPVLGNEQFFGPGTRLTVL.

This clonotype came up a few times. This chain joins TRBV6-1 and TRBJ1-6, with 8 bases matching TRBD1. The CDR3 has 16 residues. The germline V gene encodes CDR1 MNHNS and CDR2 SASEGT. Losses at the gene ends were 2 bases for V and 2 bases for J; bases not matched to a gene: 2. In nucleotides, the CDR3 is TGTGCCAGCAGTGAAAGACAGGGGACCTATAATTCACCCCTCCACTTT. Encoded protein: CASSERQGTYNSPLHF.

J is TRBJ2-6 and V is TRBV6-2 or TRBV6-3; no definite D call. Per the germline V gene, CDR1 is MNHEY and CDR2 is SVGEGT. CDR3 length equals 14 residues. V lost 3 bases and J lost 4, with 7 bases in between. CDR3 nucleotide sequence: TGTGCCAGCAGTTATCCGCCCGGGGCCAACGTCCTGACTTTC. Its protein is CASSYPPGANVLTF.

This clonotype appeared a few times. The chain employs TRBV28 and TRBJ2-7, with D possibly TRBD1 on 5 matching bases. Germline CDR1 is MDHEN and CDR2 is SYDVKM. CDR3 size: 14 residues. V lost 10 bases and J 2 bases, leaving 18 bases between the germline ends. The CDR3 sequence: CATFTPQATYEQYF. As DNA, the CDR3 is TGTGCCACCTTCACCCCACAGGCGACCTACGAGCAGTACTTC.

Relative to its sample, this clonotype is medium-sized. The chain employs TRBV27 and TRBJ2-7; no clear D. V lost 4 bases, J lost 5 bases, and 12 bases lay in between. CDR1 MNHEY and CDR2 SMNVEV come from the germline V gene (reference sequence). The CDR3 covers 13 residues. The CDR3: CASSSYRLDEQYF. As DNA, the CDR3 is TGTGCCAGCAGTTCATACCGTCTGGACGAGCAGTACTTC.

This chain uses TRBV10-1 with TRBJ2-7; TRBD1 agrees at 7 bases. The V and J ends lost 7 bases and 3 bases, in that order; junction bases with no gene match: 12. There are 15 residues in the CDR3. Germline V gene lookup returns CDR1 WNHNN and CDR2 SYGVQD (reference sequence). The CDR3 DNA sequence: TGCGCCAGCAAAAGCGGAGGACAGGAGAACTACGAGCAGTACTTC. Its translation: CASKSGGQENYEQYF.

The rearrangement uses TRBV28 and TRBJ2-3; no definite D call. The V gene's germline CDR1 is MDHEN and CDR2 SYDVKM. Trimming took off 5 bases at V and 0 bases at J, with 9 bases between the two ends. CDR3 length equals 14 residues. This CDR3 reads CASSTAQSTDTQYF. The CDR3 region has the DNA TGTGCCAGCAGTACAGCGCAAAGCACAGATACGCAGTATTTT.

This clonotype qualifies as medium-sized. The CDR3 spells CASSSGLGRAFF. The CDR3 DNA sequence: TGTGCCAGCAGCTCGGGACTAGGACGGGCTTTCTTT. The chain recombines TRBV7-8 with TRBJ1-1, with D maybe TRBD1 (5 bases). The V end was cut by 4 bases, the J end by 11 bases, with 14 bases between. Germline CDR1 SGHVS, CDR2 FQNEAQ. CDR3 length: 12 amino acids.

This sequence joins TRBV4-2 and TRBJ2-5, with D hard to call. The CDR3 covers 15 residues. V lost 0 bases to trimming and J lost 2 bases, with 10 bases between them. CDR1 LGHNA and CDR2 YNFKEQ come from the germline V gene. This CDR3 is CASSQDRATQETQYF. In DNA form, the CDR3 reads TGTGCCAGCAGCCAAGATCGGGCTACACAAGAGACCCAGTACTTC.

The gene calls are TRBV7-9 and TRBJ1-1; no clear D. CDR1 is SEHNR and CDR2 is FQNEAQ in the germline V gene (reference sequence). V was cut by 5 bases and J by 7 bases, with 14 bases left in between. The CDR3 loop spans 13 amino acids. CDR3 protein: CASSITNQVEAFF. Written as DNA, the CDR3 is TGTGCCAGCAGCATAACAAACCAGGTTGAAGCTTTCTTT.

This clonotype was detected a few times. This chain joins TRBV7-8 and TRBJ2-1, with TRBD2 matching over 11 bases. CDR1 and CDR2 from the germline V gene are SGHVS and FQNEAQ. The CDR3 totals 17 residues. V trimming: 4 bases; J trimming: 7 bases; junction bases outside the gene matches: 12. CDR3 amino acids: CASSSRPASGGSNEQFF. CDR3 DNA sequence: TGTGCCAGCAGCTCCCGTCCGGCTAGCGGGGGGTCGAATGAGCAGTTCTTC.